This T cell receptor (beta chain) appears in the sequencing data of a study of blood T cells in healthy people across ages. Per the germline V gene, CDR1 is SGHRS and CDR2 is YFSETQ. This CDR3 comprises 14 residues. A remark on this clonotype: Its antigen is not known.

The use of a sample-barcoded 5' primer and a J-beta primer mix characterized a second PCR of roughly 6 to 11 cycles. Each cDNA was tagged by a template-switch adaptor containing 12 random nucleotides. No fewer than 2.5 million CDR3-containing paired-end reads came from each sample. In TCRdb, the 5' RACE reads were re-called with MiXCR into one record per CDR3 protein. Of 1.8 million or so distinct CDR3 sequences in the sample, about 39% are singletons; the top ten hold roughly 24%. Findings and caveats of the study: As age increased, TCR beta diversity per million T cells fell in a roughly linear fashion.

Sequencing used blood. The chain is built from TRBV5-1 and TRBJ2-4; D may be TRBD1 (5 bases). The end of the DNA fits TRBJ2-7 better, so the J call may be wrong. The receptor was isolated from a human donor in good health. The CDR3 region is CASSKTPGPYEQYF. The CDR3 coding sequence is TGCGCCAGCAGCAAAACTCCAGGGCCATACGAGCAGTACTTC.